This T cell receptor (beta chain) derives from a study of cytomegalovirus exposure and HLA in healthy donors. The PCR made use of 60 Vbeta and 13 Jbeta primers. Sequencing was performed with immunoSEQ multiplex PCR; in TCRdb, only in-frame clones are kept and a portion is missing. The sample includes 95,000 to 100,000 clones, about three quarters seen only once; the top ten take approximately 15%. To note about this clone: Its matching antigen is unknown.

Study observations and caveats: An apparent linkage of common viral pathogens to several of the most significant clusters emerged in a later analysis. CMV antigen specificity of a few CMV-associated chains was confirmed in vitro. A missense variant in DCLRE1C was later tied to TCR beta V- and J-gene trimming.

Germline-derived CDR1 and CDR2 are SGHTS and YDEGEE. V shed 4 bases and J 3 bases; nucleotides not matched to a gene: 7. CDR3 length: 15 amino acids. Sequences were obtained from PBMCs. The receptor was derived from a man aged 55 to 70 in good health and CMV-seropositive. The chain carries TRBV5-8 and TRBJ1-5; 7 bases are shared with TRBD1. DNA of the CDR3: TGTGCCAGCAGCCCCGGGACAGCCGTCAATCAGCCCCAGCATTTT. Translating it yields CASSPGTAVNQPQHF.